Listed here are 24 T cell receptor beta chains from one sample, sequenced in a study of blood T cell repertoires in COVID-19. The data were produced by immunoSEQ multiplex PCR, yet TCRdb's version contains in-frame clones alone and is incomplete. The sample lists 70,000 or so clones, roughly 80% occurring once. The sample taken for sequencing was peripheral blood. These receptors were taken from an older woman with acute or convalescent COVID-19.

Note on this clone: At one of its ends the junction is not consistent with the germline gene, which may arise from a read error. The J gene is TRBJ2-5, the V gene TRBV5-1; TRBD2 might be the D (5 bases). Germline CDR1 is SGHRS and CDR2 is YFSETQ. CDR3 length: 13 residues. CDR3 protein: CASSPQVGESQYF. DNA for the CDR3: TGCGCCAGCAGCCCACAAGTTGGGGAGAGCCAGTACTTC.

The J gene is TRBJ1-4, the V gene TRBV5-5; the D gene is possibly TRBD1 (6 bases). Deletions cut 2 bases from V and 2 bases from J, with 19 bases between. This CDR3 is built from 18 residues. In germline, CDR1 is SGHKS, CDR2 YYEKEE (reference sequence). The CDR3 DNA reads TGTGCCAGCAGCTTCCTTCCAGGGACAACATCGACTAATGAAAAACTGTTTTTT. This gives the protein CASSFLPGTTSTNEKLFF.

The chain joins TRBV7-6 to TRBJ2-7; D is perhaps TRBD2 (6 bases). Germline values: CDR1 SGHVS, CDR2 FNYEAQ. Trimming stripped 6 bases from V and 3 bases from J, with 9 bases between. The CDR3 is 12 residues long. The CDR3 DNA follows: TGTGCCAGCAGTACCGGGGGCTACGAGCAGTACTTC. Translating it yields CASSTGGYEQYF.

The chain has TRBV6-2 or TRBV6-3 and TRBJ2-3, with D possibly TRBD2 on 6 matching bases. CDR1 and CDR2 (germline): MNHEY, SVGEGT. The CDR3 has 14 residues. The germline V and J ends were trimmed by 4 bases and 4 bases, with 12 bases remaining between them. The CDR3 region is CASSFPGDADTQYF. In DNA form, the CDR3 reads TGTGCCAGCAGTTTCCCGGGGGACGCAGATACGCAGTATTTT.

The chain couples TRBV2 to TRBJ2-7, with no clear D. This CDR3 has 13 amino acids. V lost 3 bases and J 2 bases, leaving 8 bases between the germline ends. Germline V gene data show CDR1 as SNHLY and CDR2 as FYNNEI. CDR3 amino acids: CASSDNSPYEQYF. In DNA, the CDR3 is TGTGCCAGCAGTGACAACAGTCCCTACGAGCAGTACTTC.

The chain joins TRBV6-5 to TRBJ1-3; tentatively, D is TRBD1 (6 bases). In germline, CDR1 is MNHEY, CDR2 SVGAGI. The V end was cut by 2 bases, the J end by 0 bases, with 11 bases between. The CDR3 is 16 amino acids. CDR3 sequence reads: CASSYGFRGSGNTIYF. The CDR3 coding sequence is TGTGCCAGCAGTTACGGTTTCAGGGGCTCTGGAAACACCATATATTTT.

The chain has TRBV6-5 and TRBJ2-7; 7 nucleotides line up with TRBD1. In germline, CDR1 is MNHEY, CDR2 SVGAGI. The length of the CDR3 is 13 residues. J was trimmed by 0 bases and V by 11 bases; bases with no gene match: 7. CDR3 protein: CALSRGSSYEQYF. The DNA for the CDR3 is TGTGCCTTATCCAGGGGGAGCTCCTACGAGCAGTACTTC.

The chain joins TRBV7-2 to TRBJ1-5; 7 bases align to TRBD1. This CDR3 is 19 amino acids long. The junction had 16 bases not matched to a gene; V was cut back by 5 bases and J by 0 bases. Germline V gene data show CDR1 as SGHTA and CDR2 as FQGNSA. In DNA, the CDR3 is TGTGCCAGCAGCATATCCAACCGGGACAGACCCAATAGCAATCAGCCCCAGCATTTT. This translates into CASSISNRDRPNSNQPQHF.

The chain is built from TRBV27 and TRBJ1-4; D unresolved. V was shortened by 9 bases and J by 8 bases, with 16 bases between the two germline ends. Germline-derived CDR1 and CDR2 are MNHEY and SMNVEV (reference sequence). This CDR3 comprises 13 residues. The CDR3 here is CASTKAGGEKLFF. For the CDR3, the DNA is TGTGCCAGTACTAAGGCCGGAGGGGAAAAACTGTTTTTT.

The chain employs TRBV27 and TRBJ1-2; 10 bases agree with TRBD1. Germline V lookup: CDR1 MNHEY, CDR2 SMNVEV (reference sequence). J gave up 7 bases and V 6 bases, and 5 bases lay outside the gene matches. There are 13 residues in the CDR3. CDR3: CASRGTGVGGYTF. As DNA, the CDR3 is TGTGCCAGCAGGGGGACAGGGGTTGGTGGCTACACCTTC.

This chain connects TRBV6-5 to TRBJ1-2; no clear D. With 0 bases removed from V and 1 base from J, the gap between germline ends came to 12 bases. This CDR3 has 16 residues. Germline V gene data show CDR1 as MNHEY and CDR2 as SVGAGI. CDR3 coding DNA: TGTGCCAGCAGTTACTCGGCTACTGGGAGTAACTATGGCTACACCTTC. It yields the protein CASSYSATGSNYGYTF.

The rearrangement links TRBV5-8 to TRBJ1-2; tentatively, D is TRBD1 (6 bases). The V gene lost 0 bases and the J gene lost 5 bases, with 11 bases spanning the gap. The CDR3 sequence is 14 residues long. The germline CDR1 and CDR2 sequences are SGHTS and YDEGEE. Written as DNA, the CDR3 is TGTGCCAGCAGCTTGGCGCAGGGGCGGTATGGCTACACCTTC. This gives the protein CASSLAQGRYGYTF.

This clone was counted only a few times. A read error may produce the germline difference seen at one junction end. V is TRBV29-1 and J is TRBJ1-2; weak D call: TRBD1 (5 bases). Germline values: CDR1 SQVTM, CDR2 ANQGSEA. The CDR3 length is 10 residues. The CDR3 DNA reads as TGTTCGACGGGGGACCCGGGCTACACCTTC. It encodes CSTGDPGYTF.

The V gene is TRBV11-3, the J gene TRBJ2-4, with 7 bases aligning to TRBD1. Trimming removed 3 bases from V and 7 bases from J; junction bases left unmatched: 3. From germline, CDR1 is SGHNT and CDR2 YENEEA. This CDR3 has 13 residues. The CDR3 sequence: CASSFTGENIQYF. CDR3 bases: TGTGCCAGCAGCTTTACAGGGGAGAACATTCAGTACTTC.

The rearrangement links TRBV27 to TRBJ1-2; perhaps TRBD1 as D (5 bases). The germline CDR1 and CDR2 sequences are MNHEY and SMNVEV (reference sequence). This CDR3 contains 14 residues. Trimming cost V 5 bases and J 2 bases, with 12 bases left between them. CDR3 in DNA: TGTGCCAGCAGTCAGGGAATTGGCAACTATGGCTACACCTTC. Translation: CASSQGIGNYGYTF.

The chain combines TRBV19 with TRBJ1-5, with D uncertain. The germline V gene encodes CDR1 LNHDA and CDR2 SQIVND (reference sequence). The CDR3 runs 15 residues. V was shortened by 5 bases and J by 5 bases, with 16 bases between the two germline ends. The CDR3: CASSVSMTRDQPQHF. CDR3 coding DNA: TGTGCCAGTAGTGTCTCTATGACGAGGGATCAGCCCCAGCATTTT.

The chain uses TRBV9 and TRBJ2-1, with 10 bases aligning to TRBD1. There are 17 residues in the CDR3. Trimming cost V 2 bases and J 6 bases; bases outside gene matches: 11. From germline, CDR1 is SGDLS and CDR2 YYNGEE. CDR3 loop: CASSVPRQGAESNEQFF. DNA of the CDR3: TGTGCCAGCAGCGTCCCCCGACAGGGGGCAGAAAGCAATGAGCAGTTCTTC. Using reference TRBV9 and TRBJ2-1 for the parts outside the CDR3, the full variable domain is DSGVTQTPKHLITATGQRVTLRCSPRSGDLSVYWYQQSLDQGLQFLIQYYNGEERAKGNILERFSAQQFPDLHSELNLSSLELGDSALYFCASSVPRQGAESNEQFFGPGTRLTVL.

The rearrangement links TRBV6-5 to TRBJ2-7; D remains ambiguous. Germline V lookup: CDR1 MNHEY, CDR2 SVGAGI. Trimming left V 6 bases short and J 2 bases short, with 14 bases between. The CDR3 loop spans 14 amino acids. The CDR3 region has the DNA TGTGCCAGCAGCCTTAATCCTCGTCCCTACGAGCAGTACTTC. It specifies CASSLNPRPYEQYF.

V is TRBV14 and J is TRBJ1-1, with TRBD1 matching over 8 bases. J lost 4 bases, V lost 2 bases, and 6 bases had no gene match. Per the germline V gene, CDR1 is SGHDN and CDR2 is FVKESK. The length of the CDR3 is 15 residues. DNA of the CDR3: TGTGCCAGCAGCCAAACTTTCACAGGGGGCACTGAAGCTTTCTTT. Protein product: CASSQTFTGGTEAFF. Full variable domain (missing parts from reference TRBV14 and TRBJ1-1): EAGVTQFPSHSVIEKGQTVTLRCDPISGHDNLYWYRRVMGKEIKFLLHFVKESKQDESGMPNNRFLAERTGGTYSTLKVQPAELEDSGVYFCASSQTFTGGTEAFFGQGTRLTVV.

The chain joins TRBV6-5 to TRBJ1-3, with D perhaps matching TRBD1 (6 bases). The V and J ends lost 6 bases and 0 bases respectively, with 12 bases between them. In germline, CDR1 is MNHEY, CDR2 SVGAGI. The CDR3 is made up of 15 amino acids. As DNA, the CDR3 is TGTGCCAGCAGATGGACAGTGCACTCTGGAAACACCATATATTTT. Its protein product is CASRWTVHSGNTIYF.

The chain uses TRBV5-1 and TRBJ1-3; D not resolved. The V end lost 2 bases, the J end lost 4 bases, and 7 bases lay between the germline ends. CDR3 length equals 13 residues. The germline gives CDR1 SGHRS, CDR2 YFSETQ. The CDR3 loop is CASSFSSGNTIYF. The CDR3 DNA reads TGCGCCAGCAGCTTTAGTTCCGGAAACACCATATATTTT.

The chain recombines TRBV18 with TRBJ1-2; no clear D gene. Germline lookup yields CDR1 KGHSH and CDR2 LQKENI. The CDR3 spans 14 residues. The V and J ends lost 2 bases and 6 bases respectively, with 13 bases between them. This chain's CDR3 is CASSPSRGWDGYTF. In DNA, the CDR3 is TGTGCCAGCTCACCATCCCGGGGTTGGGATGGCTACACCTTC.

V usage is TRBV30 and J usage is TRBJ2-1, with 10 nucleotides matching TRBD2. J was trimmed by 4 bases and V by 0 bases; bases with no gene match: 6. CDR3 length equals 16 residues. CDR1 and CDR2 from the germline V gene are GTSNPN and SVGIG (reference sequence). The DNA for the CDR3 is TGTGCCTGGAGTGTAGACCCTAGCGGGAGTTACAATGAGCAGTTCTTC. Its protein product is CAWSVDPSGSYNEQFF.

This clone has a count of ten or more. The chain carries TRBV10-2 and TRBJ1-2, with TRBD1 matching 9 bases. The CDR3 spans 14 residues. The J segment lost 3 bases and the V segment lost 6 bases, leaving 5 bases of the junction unmatched. The germline gives CDR1 WSHSY, CDR2 SAAADI. The CDR3: CASRTGGADYGYTF. The CDR3 nucleotides read TGCGCCAGCAGAACAGGGGGCGCGGACTATGGCTACACCTTC.